The present TCR beta chain was sequenced within a study of CD4 T cells in relation to SARS-CoV-2 and coronaviruses. The unexposed donors gave CD4+ T cells in about 2010-2019, prior to COVID-19. After roughly ten days of culture, CD4+ T cells were isolated. Cultures held roughly 2 million PBMCs per well with roughly 10 IU/ml IL-2. Comment on this clone: What it binds is not known.

Profiled with immunoSEQ multiplex PCR; TCRdb holds only in-frame clones, not every one. The sample consists of about 26,000 clones, over 60% of them appearing once. The sample comprised CD4+ T cells from PBMCs, cultured in vitro. This receptor was taken from a human donor in good health.

The DNA for the CDR3 is TGCGCCAGCAGCTACGACGTAAGTCAAGAGACCCAGTACTTC. Amino acids: CASSYDVSQETQYF. V and J are TRBV5-1 and TRBJ2-5; no clear D gene. V was clipped by 3 bases and J by 2 bases, with 11 bases between them. Germline CDR1 is SGHRS and CDR2 is YFSETQ. The CDR3 length is 14 residues.